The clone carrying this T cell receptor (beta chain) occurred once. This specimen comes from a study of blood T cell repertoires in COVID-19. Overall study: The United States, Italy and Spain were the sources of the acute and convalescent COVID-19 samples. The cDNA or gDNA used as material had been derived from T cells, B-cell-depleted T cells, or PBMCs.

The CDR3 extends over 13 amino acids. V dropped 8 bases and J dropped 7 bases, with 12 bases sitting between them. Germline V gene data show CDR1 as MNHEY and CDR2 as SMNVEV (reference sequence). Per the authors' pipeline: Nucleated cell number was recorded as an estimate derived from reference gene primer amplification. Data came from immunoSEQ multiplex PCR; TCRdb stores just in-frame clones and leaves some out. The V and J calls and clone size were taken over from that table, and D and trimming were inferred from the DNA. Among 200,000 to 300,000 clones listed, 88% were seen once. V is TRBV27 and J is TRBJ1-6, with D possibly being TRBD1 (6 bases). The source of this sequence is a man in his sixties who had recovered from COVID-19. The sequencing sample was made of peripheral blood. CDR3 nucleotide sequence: TGTGCCAGCCAACCAGGGGTCAATTCACCCCTCCACTTT. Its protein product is CASQPGVNSPLHF.